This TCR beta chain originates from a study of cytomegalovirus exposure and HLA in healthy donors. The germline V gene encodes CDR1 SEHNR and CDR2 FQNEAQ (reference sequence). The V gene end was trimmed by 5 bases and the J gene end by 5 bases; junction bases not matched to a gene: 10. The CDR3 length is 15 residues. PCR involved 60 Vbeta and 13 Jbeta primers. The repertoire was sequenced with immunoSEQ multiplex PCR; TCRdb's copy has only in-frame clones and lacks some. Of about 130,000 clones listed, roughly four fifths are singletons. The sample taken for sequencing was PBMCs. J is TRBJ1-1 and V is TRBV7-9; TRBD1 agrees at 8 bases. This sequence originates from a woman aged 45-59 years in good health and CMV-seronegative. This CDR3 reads CASSVQGAPGTEAFF. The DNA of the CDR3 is TGTGCCAGCAGCGTTCAGGGGGCGCCGGGGACTGAAGCTTTCTTT. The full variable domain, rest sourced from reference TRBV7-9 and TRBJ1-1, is DTGVSQNPRHKITKRGQNVTFRCDPISEHNRLYWYRQTLGQGPEFLTYFQNEAQLEKSRLLSDRFSAERPKGSFSTLEIQRTEQGDSAMYLCASSVQGAPGTEAFFGQGTRLTVV.